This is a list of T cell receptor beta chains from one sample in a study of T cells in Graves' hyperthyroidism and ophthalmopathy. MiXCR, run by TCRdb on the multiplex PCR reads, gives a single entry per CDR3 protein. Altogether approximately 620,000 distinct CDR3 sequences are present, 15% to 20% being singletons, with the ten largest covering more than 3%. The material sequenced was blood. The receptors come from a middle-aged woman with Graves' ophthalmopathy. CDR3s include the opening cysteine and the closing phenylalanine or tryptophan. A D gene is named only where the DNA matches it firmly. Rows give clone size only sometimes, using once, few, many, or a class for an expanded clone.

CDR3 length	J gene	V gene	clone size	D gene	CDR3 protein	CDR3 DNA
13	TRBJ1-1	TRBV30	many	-	CAWSRDTNTEAFF	TGTGCCTGGAGTCGGGATACGAACACTGAAGCTTTCTTT
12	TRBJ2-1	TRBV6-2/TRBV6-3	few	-	CASSYAGNEQFF	TGTGCCAGCAGTTACGCGGGCAATGAGCAGTTCTTC
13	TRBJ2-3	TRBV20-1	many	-	CSAERGSTDTQYF	TGCAGTGCTGAGAGGGGAAGCACAGATACGCAGTATTTT
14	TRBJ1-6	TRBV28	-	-	CASSFKQGLGPLHF	TGTGCCAGCAGTTTCAAACAGGGCCTAGGACCCCTCCACTTT
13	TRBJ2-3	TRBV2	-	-	CASSFTGLDTQYF	TGTGCCAGCAGTTTTACAGGGTTAGATACGCAGTATTTT
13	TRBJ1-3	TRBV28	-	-	CASGGIVGNTIYF	TGTGCCTCGGGGGGGATCGTTGGAAACACCATATATTTT
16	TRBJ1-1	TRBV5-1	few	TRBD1	CASSSGTGALNTEAFF	TGCGCCAGCTCTAGCGGGACAGGGGCCCTCAACACTGAAGCTTTCTTT
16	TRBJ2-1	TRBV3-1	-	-	CASSLGTRGSYNEQFF	TGTGCCAGCAGCCTCGGGACGAGAGGGTCCTACAATGAGCAGTTCTTC
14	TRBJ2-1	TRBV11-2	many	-	CASSRQANGGGQFF	TGTGCCAGCAGCCGACAGGCAAACGGCGGAGGGCAGTTCTTC
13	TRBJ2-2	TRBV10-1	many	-	CASSVKRTGELFF	TGCGCCAGCAGTGTAAAGCGGACCGGGGAGCTGTTTTTT
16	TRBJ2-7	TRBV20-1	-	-	CSARDYSGQGTYEQYF	TGCAGTGCTAGAGATTATAGTGGGCAGGGAACCTACGAGCAGTACTTC